This section outlines one T cell receptor (beta chain) sequence together with its context. The V end was cut by 1 base, the J end by 6 bases, with 3 bases between. The germline V gene has CDR1 MDHEN and CDR2 SYDVKM. This CDR3 has 12 residues. The data derive from a study of blood T cell repertoires in COVID-19. The wider study: COVID-19 samples from acute and convalescent phases originated in the United States, Italy and Spain.

Original handling: Cell counts per sample came from amplifying reference gene primers. The data were produced by immunoSEQ multiplex PCR, yet TCRdb's version contains in-frame clones alone and is incomplete. The D gene and trimming were derived from the DNA, and the V and J assignments and clone size from that table. The sample includes some 240,000 clones, about 90% of them seen just once. The sequence derives from a man aged 55-75 years who had recovered from COVID-19. The sample comprised peripheral blood. V and J are TRBV28 and TRBJ2-2; no clear D. The CDR3 nucleotides read TGTGCCAGCAGTTTATTCGCCGGGGAGCTGTTTTTT. It yields the protein CASSLFAGELFF.